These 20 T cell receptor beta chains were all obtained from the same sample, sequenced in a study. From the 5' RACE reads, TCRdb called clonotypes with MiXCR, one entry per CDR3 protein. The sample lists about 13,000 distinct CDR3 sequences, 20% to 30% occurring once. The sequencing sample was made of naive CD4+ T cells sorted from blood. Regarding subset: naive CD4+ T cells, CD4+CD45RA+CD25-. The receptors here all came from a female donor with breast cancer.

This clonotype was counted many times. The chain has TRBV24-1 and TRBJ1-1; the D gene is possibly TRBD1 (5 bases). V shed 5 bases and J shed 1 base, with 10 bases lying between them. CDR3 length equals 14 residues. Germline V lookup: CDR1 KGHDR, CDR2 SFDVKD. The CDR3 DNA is TGTGCCACCAGTGGGGACGGATCGAACACTGAAGCTTTCTTT. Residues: CATSGDGSNTEAFF.

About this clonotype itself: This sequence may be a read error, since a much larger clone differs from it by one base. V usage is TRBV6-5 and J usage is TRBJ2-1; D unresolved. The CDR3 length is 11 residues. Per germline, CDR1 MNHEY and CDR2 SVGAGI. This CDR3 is CVSCSRNEQFF. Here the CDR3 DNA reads TGTGTCAGCTGTTCAAGAAATGAGCAGTTCTTC.

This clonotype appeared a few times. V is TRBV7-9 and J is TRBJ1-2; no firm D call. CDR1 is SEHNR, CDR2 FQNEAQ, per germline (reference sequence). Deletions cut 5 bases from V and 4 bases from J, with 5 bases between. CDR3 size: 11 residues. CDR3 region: CASSQSYGYTF. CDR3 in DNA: TGTGCCAGCAGCCAGAGCTATGGCTACACCTTC.

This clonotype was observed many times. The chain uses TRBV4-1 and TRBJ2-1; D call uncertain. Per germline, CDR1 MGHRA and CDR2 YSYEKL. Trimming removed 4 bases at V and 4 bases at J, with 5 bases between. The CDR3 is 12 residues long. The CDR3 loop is CASSRTYNEQFF. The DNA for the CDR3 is TGCGCCAGCAGCCGAACTTACAATGAGCAGTTCTTC.

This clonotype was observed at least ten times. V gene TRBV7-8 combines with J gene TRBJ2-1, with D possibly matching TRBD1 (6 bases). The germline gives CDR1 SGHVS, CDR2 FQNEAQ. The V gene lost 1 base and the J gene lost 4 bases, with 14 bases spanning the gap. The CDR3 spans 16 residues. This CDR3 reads CASSLEARTVYNEQFF. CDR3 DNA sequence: TGTGCCAGCAGCTTAGAGGCCCGGACAGTTTACAATGAGCAGTTCTTC.

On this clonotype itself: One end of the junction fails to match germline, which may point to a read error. The CDR3 is CASSARTGRTGTQYF. CDR3 DNA sequence: TGCGCCAGCAGCGCCAGGACAGGGCGGACAGGTACGCAGTATTTT. The J gene is TRBJ2-3, the V gene TRBV10-2; 8 nucleotides agree with TRBD1. The CDR3 length is 15 residues. The germline CDR1 and CDR2 sequences are WSHSY and SAAADI.

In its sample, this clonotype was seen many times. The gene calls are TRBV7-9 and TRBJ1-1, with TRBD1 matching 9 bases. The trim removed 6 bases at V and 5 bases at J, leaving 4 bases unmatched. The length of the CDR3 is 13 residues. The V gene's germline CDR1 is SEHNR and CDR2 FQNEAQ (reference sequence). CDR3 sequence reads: CASSYRGLTEAFF. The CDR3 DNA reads TGTGCCAGCAGTTACAGGGGGCTGACTGAAGCTTTCTTT.

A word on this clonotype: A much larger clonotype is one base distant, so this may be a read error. The CDR3 region has the DNA TGTGCCAGCTCCTACGGGGCGGACCGAGAGACCCAGTACTTC. Protein product: CASSYGADRETQYF. The V and J genes are TRBV18 and TRBJ2-5, with D perhaps matching TRBD1 or TRBD2 (5 bases each). V was clipped by 6 bases and J by 4 bases, with 15 bases between them. The CDR3 extends over 14 amino acids. CDR1 is KGHSH and CDR2 is LQKENI in the germline V gene. The variable domain in full, completed from reference TRBV18 and TRBJ2-5, reads NAGVMQNPRHLVRRRGQEARLRCSPMKGHSHVYWYRQLPEEGLKFMVYLQKENIIDESGMPKERFSAEFPKEGPSILRIQQVVRGDSAAYFCASSYGADRETQYFGPGTRLLVL.

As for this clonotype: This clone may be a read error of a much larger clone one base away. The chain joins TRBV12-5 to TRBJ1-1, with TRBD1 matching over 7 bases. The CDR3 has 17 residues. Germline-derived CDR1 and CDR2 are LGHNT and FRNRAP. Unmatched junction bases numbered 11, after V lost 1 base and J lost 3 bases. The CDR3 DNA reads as TGTGCTAGTGGTTTGGGCCCAGGAGGGGGCCTGGACACTGAAGCTTTCTTT. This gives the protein CASGLGPGGGLDTEAFF. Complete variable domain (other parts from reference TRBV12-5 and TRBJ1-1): DARVTQTPRHKVTEMGQEVTMRCQPILGHNTVFWYRQTMMQGLELLAYFRNRAPLDDSGMPKDRFSAEMPDATLATLKIQPSEPRDSAVYFCASGLGPGGGLDTEAFFGQGTRLTVV.

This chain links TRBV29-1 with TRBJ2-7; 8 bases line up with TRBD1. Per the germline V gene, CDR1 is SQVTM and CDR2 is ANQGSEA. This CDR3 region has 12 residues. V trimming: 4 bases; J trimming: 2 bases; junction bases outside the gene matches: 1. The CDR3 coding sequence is TGCAGCGTTGGACAGGGGACCTACGAGCAGTACTTC. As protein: CSVGQGTYEQYF.

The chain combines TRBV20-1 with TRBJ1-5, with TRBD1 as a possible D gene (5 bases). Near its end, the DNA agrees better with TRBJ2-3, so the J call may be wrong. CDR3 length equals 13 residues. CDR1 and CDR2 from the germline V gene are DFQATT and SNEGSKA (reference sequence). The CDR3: CSARGPSNQPQYF. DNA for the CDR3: TGCAGTGCTAGGGGGCCGAGCAATCAGCCCCAGTATTTT.

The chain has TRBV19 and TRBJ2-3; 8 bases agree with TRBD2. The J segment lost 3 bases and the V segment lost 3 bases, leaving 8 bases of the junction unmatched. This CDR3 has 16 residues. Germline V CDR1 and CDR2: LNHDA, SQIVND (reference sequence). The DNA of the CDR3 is TGTGCCAGTAGTATGCGGCGGGAGGTCTCTACAGATACGCAGTATTTT. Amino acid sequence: CASSMRREVSTDTQYF.

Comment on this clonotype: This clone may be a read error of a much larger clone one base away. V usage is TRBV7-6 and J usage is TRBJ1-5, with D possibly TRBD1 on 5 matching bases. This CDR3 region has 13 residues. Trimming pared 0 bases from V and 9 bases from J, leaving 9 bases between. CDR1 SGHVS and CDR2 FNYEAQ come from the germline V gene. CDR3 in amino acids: CASSLARGPPQHF. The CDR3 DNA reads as TGTGCCAGCAGCTTAGCGAGGGGACCGCCCCAGCATTTT.

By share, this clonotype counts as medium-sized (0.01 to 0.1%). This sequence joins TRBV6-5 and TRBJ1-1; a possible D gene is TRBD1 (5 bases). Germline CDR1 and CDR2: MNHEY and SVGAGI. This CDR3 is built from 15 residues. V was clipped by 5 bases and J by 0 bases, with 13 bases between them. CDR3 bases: TGTGCCAGCAGTCGGGGGAGGATGATGAACACTGAAGCTTTCTTT. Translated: CASSRGRMMNTEAFF.

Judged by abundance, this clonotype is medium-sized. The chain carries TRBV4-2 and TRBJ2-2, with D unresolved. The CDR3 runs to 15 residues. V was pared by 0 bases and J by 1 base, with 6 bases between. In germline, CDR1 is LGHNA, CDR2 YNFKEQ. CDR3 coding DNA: TGTGCCAGCAGCCAAGAAGGTCGGAACACCGGGGAGCTGTTTTTT. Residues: CASSQEGRNTGELFF.

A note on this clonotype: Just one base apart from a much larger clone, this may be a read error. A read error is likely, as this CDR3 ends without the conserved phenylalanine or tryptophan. The CDR3 DNA reads as TGTGCCAGTCGCCTGGGGGGTGACGACAATGAGCAGTTCCTC. Translation: CASRLGGDDNEQFL. This chain connects TRBV6-6 to TRBJ2-1; possibly TRBD2 for D (6 bases). Deletions cut 9 bases from V and 5 bases from J, with 17 bases between. The CDR3 has 14 amino acids. In germline, CDR1 is MNHNY, CDR2 SVGAGI (reference sequence).

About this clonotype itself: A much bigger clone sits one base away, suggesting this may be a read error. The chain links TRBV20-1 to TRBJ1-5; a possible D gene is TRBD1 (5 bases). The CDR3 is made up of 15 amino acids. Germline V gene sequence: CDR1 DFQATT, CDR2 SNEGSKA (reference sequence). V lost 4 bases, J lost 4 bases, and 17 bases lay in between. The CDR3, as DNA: TGCAGTGCTACGTTCAGGGCCGGACGGAATCAGCCCCAGCATTTT. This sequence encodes CSATFRAGRNQPQHF.

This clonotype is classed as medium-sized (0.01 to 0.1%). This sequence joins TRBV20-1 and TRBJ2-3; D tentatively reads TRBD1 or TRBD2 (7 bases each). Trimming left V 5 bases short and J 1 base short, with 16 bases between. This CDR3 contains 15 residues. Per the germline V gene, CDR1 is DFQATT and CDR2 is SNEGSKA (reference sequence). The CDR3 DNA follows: TGCAGTGCTCAGAACAGGGGAGGGGGCACAGATACGCAGTATTTT. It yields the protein CSAQNRGGGTDTQYF.

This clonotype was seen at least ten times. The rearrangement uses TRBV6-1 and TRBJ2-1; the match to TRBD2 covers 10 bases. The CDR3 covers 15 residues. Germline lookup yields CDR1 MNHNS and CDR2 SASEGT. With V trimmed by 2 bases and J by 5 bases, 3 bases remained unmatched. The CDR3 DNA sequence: TGTGCCAGCAGTGAACAGAGCGGGAGGGACAATGAGCAGTTCTTC. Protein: CASSEQSGRDNEQFF.

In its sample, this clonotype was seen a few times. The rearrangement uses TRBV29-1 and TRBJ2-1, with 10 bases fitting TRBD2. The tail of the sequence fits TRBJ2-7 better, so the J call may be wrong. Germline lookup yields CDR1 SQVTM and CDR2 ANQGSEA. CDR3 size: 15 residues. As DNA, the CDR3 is TGCAGCGTCGCTCAGCGGGAGGGCCCTGTCAATGAGCAGTACTTC. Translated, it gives CSVAQREGPVNEQYF.